This T cell receptor (beta chain) came from a study of T-cell memory formation after mild COVID-19. TCRdb ran MiXCR on the 5' RACE reads and lists one entry per CDR3 protein. The sample has 150,000 or so distinct CDR3 sequences, roughly 31% seen once; the top ten hold approximately 12%. The TCR originated in an adult woman who had mild COVID-19 (a few samples of this study predate the infection). Cell type and time point are not known. Specimen: PBMCs or a T cell subset sorted from them (not recorded which).

CDR3 region: CASSVSSETGELFF. The CDR3, as DNA: TGTGCCAGCAGCGTCAGTTCGGAAACCGGGGAGCTGTTTTTT. The V gene is TRBV25-1, the J gene TRBJ2-2; D unclear. The germline V gene encodes CDR1 MGHDK and CDR2 SYGVNS. V lost 6 bases and J lost 5, with 13 bases in between. The CDR3 sequence is 14 residues long. Using reference TRBV25-1 and TRBJ2-2 for the parts outside the CDR3, the full variable domain is EADIYQTPRYLVIGTGKKITLECSQTMGHDKMYWYQQDPGMELHLIHYSYGVNSTEKGDLSSESTVSRIRTEHFPLTLESARPSHTSQYLCASSVSSETGELFFGEGSRLTVL.